This TCR beta chain was sequenced during a study of cytomegalovirus exposure and HLA in healthy donors. Study results and caveats: Specific recognition of CMV antigens was confirmed in vitro for a few chains (all CMV-associated).

This CDR3 is built from 15 residues. Germline V lookup: CDR1 KGHSH, CDR2 LQKENI. With 3 bases clipped from V and 3 bases from J, the junction kept 0 bases outside the gene matches. With respect to this clone: Its antigen is not known.

PCR involved 60 Vbeta and 13 Jbeta primers. Using immunoSEQ multiplex PCR, the repertoire was profiled, and TCRdb retains in-frame clones only, with some absent. The repertoire holds around 150,000 clones, with roughly 85% as singletons. What was sequenced was PBMCs. V usage is TRBV18 and J usage is TRBJ2-5; 14 nucleotides match TRBD2. The origin of this receptor is a man in his forties in good health and CMV-seropositive. CDR3 protein: CASSPGLAGEETQYF. In nucleotides, the CDR3 is TGTGCCAGCTCACCGGGACTAGCGGGAGAAGAGACCCAGTACTTC.